This T cell receptor beta chain emerged from a study of blood T cell repertoires in COVID-19. For the study at large: Samples representing acute and convalescent COVID-19 were sourced from the United States, Italy and Spain. In each case, the material was cDNA or gDNA derived from T cells, B-cell-depleted T cells, or PBMCs.

Original processing notes: Researchers report that nucleated cell counts were estimated from reference gene primer amplification. TCRdb keeps only in-frame clones here, not all; method: immunoSEQ multiplex PCR. V and J calls and clone size are given by that table; D and trimming were obtained from the DNA. The sample lists a few hundred thousand clones; roughly 88% were seen once. Material: peripheral blood. This TCR derives from a woman in her 30s with acute or convalescent COVID-19.

CDR3 residues: CASSSGTSGFYNEQFF. In nucleotides, the CDR3 is TGTGCCAGCAGCAGCGGGACTAGCGGGTTCTACAATGAGCAGTTCTTC. J is TRBJ2-1 and V is TRBV5-4, with 12 bases that match TRBD2. The CDR3 extends over 16 amino acids. CDR1 SGHNT and CDR2 YYREEE come from the germline V gene (reference sequence). J gave up 3 bases and V 4 bases, and 5 bases lay outside the gene matches. Supplemented by reference TRBV5-4 and TRBJ2-1, the full variable domain reads ETGVTQSPTHLIKTRGQQVTLRCSSQSGHNTVSWYQQALGQGPQFIFQYYREEENGRGNFPPRFSGLQFPNYSSELNVNALELDDSALYLCASSSGTSGFYNEQFFGPGTRLTVL.